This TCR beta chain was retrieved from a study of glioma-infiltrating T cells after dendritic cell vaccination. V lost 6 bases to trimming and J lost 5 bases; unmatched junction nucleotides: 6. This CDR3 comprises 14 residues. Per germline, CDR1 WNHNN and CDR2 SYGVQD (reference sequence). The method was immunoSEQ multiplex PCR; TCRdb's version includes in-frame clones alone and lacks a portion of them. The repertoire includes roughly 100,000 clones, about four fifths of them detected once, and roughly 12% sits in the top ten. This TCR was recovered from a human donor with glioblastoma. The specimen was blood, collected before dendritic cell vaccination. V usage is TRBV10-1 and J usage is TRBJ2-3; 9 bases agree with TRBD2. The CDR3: CASSRGLAGDTQYF. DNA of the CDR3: TGCGCCAGCAGCCGGGGACTAGCCGGAGATACGCAGTATTTT.